This T cell receptor (beta chain) was recovered during a study of CD8+CD57+ T cells in acquired aplastic anemia. Background on the study: The sorted CD4+ and CD8+ cells yielded an average approximately 3.2 ug of DNA.

A word on this clonotype: Its antigen remains unidentified. The DNA is left out, because the CDR3 cannot be placed on it with certainty; the CDR3 is given as TCRdb lists it.

The CDR3 is 20 residues long, ends included. Germline V CDR1 and CDR2: LNHNV, YYDKDF (reference sequence). Study conclusions and caveats: Sharing between patients and controls was observed for around 30 CD8+ CDR3 sequences.

The study profiled TCR beta VDJ and CDR3 using genomic DNA as template. TCRdb passed the reads through MiXCR, listing each CDR3 protein once. The sample lists approximately 300,000 distinct CDR3 sequences, approximately 58% seen once, with 1.3% in the top ten. It was patients with CD8+CD57+ cell expansion by flow cytometry who were chosen for sequencing. Each patient had severe acquired aplastic anemia. All patients were therapy-naive when blood was sampled. The sample was sorted CD4+, CD8+, or CD8+CD57+ T cells (not recorded which) from PBMCs. This receptor was identified in a human donor with aplastic anemia. The chain is built from TRBV15 and TRBJ1-5. CDR3 in amino acids: CATSSDQGGWLFFGSGTQHF.